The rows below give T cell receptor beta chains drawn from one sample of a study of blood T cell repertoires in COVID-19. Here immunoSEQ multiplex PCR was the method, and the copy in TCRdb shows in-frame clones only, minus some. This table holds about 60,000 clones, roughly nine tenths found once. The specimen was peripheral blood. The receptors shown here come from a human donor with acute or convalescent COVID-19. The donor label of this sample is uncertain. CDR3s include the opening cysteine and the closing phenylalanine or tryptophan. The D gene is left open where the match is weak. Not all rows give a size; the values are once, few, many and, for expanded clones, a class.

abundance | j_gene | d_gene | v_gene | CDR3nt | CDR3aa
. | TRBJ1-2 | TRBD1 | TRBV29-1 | TGCAGCGTCAGGGACAGGGGGGATGGCTACACCTTC | CSVRDRGDGYTF
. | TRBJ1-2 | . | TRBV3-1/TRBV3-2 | TGTGCCAGCAGCCAAGACGGGGGTAACTATGGCTACACCTTC | CASSQDGGNYGYTF
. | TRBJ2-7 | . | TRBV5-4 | TGTGCCAGCAGCTTGGGTTCGGGGTACGAGCAGTACTTC | CASSLGSGYEQYF
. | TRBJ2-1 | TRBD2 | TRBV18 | TGTGCCAGCTCACCACCGGGTTTGACTAGCAATTTGAATGAGCAGTTCTTC | CASSPPGLTSNLNEQFF
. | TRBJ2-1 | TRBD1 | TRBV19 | TGTGCCAGTAGTCCCCAGACAGGGACCCCCTACAATGAGCAGTTCTTC | CASSPQTGTPYNEQFF
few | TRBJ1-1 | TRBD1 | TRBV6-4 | TGTGCCAGCAGTGACCGAGACAGGGCTAGTGAAGCTTTCTTT | CASSDRDRASEAFF
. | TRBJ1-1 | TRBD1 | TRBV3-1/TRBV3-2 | TGTGCCAGCACCTCGACTACAGGGGGCACTGAAGCTTTCTTT | CASTSTTGGTEAFF
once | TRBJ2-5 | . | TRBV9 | TGTGCCAGCAGCGTAGGGCACACTACAGGGACCCAGTACTTC | CASSVGHTTGTQYF
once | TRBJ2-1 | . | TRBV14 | TGTGCCAGCAGCCTGAGTAAAGGGGCCTTCTACAATGAGCAGTTCTTC | CASSLSKGAFYNEQFF
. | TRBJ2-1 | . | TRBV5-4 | TGTGCCAGCAGCTTGGAAATAGCGGCCTACAATGAGCAGTTCTTC | CASSLEIAAYNEQFF
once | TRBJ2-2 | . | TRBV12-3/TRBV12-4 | TGTGCCAGCAGGCTAGCGAACACCGGGGAGCTGTTTTTT | CASRLANTGELFF
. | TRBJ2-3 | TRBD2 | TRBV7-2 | TGTGCCAGCAGCTGGGCGGGAGGGGGCACAGATACGCAGTATTTT | CASSWAGGGTDTQYF
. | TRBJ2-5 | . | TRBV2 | TGTGCCAGCGGAGTCCGGCTAGGTGAGACCCAGTACTTC | CASGVRLGETQYF
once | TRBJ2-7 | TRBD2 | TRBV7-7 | TGTGCTAGCAGGGCGGGGGCTAGCGGGAGCCCCCGCTCCTACGAGCAGTACTTC | CASRAGASGSPRSYEQYF
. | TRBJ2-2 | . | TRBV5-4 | TGTGCCAGCAGTATAGCACGGGGGGCCTCCGGGGAGCTGTTTTTT | CASSIARGASGELFF
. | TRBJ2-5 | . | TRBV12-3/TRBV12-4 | TGTGCCAGCAGTTTCCCAGGGGTAGAGACCCAGTACTTC | CASSFPGVETQYF
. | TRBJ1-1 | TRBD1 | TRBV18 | TGTGCCAGCTCACCGGACAGGGTTAGCACTGAAGCTTTCTTT | CASSPDRVSTEAFF